The T cell receptor beta chain described here comes from a study of blood T cell repertoires in COVID-19. On the study more broadly: Whether acute or convalescent, the COVID-19 samples came from the United States, Italy and Spain. T cells, B-cell-depleted T cells, or PBMCs supplied cDNA or gDNA.

A note on this clone: This sample also contains other DNA sequences that code for the same CDR3.

Trimming took off 0 bases at V and 0 bases at J, with 12 bases between the two ends. This CDR3 is 16 amino acids long. Germline CDR1 and CDR2: MNHEY and SVGAGI. Here immunoSEQ multiplex PCR was the method, and the copy in TCRdb shows in-frame clones only, minus some. The sample gives 100,000 to 150,000 clones, around 80% of which show up once; 3.8% is in the top ten. The sequenced material came from peripheral blood. The chain links TRBV6-5 to TRBJ2-7; D remains ambiguous. The receptor was isolated from a woman aged 45 to 65 with acute or convalescent COVID-19. In nucleotides, the CDR3 is TGTGCCAGCAGTTACTCTGGTGGCAGAAGCTCCTACGAGCAGTACTTC. The encoded protein is CASSYSGGRSSYEQYF.